This entry lists 29 T cell receptor beta chains sequenced from one sample in a study of blood T cell repertoires in COVID-19. Clones were read by immunoSEQ multiplex PCR, and TCRdb kept only the in-frame ones, dropping some. This table holds 200,000 to 250,000 clones, approximately 86% found once. The sequenced sample was peripheral blood. The receptor set was obtained from a woman under 40 with COVID-19, enrolled during active disease.

V is TRBV30 and J is TRBJ2-7, with a tentative D call TRBD2 (7 bases). The CDR3 covers 15 residues. The germline V gene encodes CDR1 GTSNPN and CDR2 SVGIG (reference sequence). V lost 2 bases and J 2 bases, leaving 16 bases between the germline ends. The CDR3 DNA follows: TGTGCCTGGAGTTCGCGTGTCGGGGGGCCCTACGAGCAGTACTTC. Protein: CAWSSRVGGPYEQYF.

A single count supports this clone. The chain employs TRBV29-1 and TRBJ1-1; D is uncertain. The V gene's germline CDR1 is SQVTM and CDR2 ANQGSEA. Trimming removed 2 bases at V and 1 base at J, with 5 bases between. The CDR3 is 12 residues long. The DNA for the CDR3 is TGCAGCGTTGAAAACGGGAACACTGAAGCTTTCTTT. Residues: CSVENGNTEAFF.

This clone was found once. The J gene is TRBJ2-5, the V gene TRBV5-5; 12 bases are a match to TRBD1. CDR3 size: 18 residues. Per germline, CDR1 SGHKS and CDR2 YYEKEE (reference sequence). V lost 2 bases to trimming and J lost 5 bases; unmatched junction nucleotides: 13. The CDR3 nucleotides are TGTGCCAGCAGCTTAACCACCTCCGGGACAGGGGGCTGGGAGACCCAGTACTTC. Translation gives CASSLTTSGTGGWETQYF.

The chain couples TRBV5-4 to TRBJ2-7; D possibly corresponds to TRBD2 (7 bases). V lost 0 bases and J lost 2, with 12 bases in between. In germline, CDR1 is SGHNT, CDR2 YYREEE (reference sequence). The CDR3 spans 15 residues. The CDR3 DNA sequence: TGTGCCAGCAGCTTGGCGGGCGGGGGCCCCTACGAGCAGTACTTC. As protein: CASSLAGGGPYEQYF.

V gene TRBV6-6 combines with J gene TRBJ1-1; D uncertain. Trimming removed 0 bases at V and 3 bases at J, with 8 bases between. Germline CDR1 reads MNHNY; CDR2 reads SVGAGI (reference sequence). The CDR3 covers 14 residues. In DNA, the CDR3 is TGTGCCAGCAGTTACTCGGAGGGTGACACTGAAGCTTTCTTT. It translates to CASSYSEGDTEAFF.

This rearrangement joins TRBV7-6 to TRBJ2-5, with 12 bases matching TRBD1. With 5 bases clipped from V and 4 bases from J, the junction kept 5 bases outside the gene matches. Germline V lookup: CDR1 SGHVS, CDR2 FNYEAQ. The CDR3 contains 15 residues. The CDR3 reads CASSLGTGGPETQYF. DNA for the CDR3: TGTGCCAGCAGCCTAGGGACAGGGGGCCCAGAGACCCAGTACTTC.

The chain has TRBV11-2 and TRBJ1-3, with TRBD1 identical over 7 bases. Losses at the gene ends were 5 bases for V and 0 bases for J; bases not matched to a gene: 10. The CDR3 sequence is 17 residues long. From germline, CDR1 is SGHAT and CDR2 FQNNGV. CDR3 sequence (DNA): TGTGCCAGCAGCCGAGGTCGGGACAGCAGCTCTGGAAACACCATATATTTT. Translation: CASSRGRDSSSGNTIYF.

For the CDR3, the DNA is TGTGCCAGCAGTTACGACAGCTACGAGCAGTACTTC. It encodes CASSYDSYEQYF. The V and J genes are TRBV6-6 and TRBJ2-7; D might be TRBD1 (5 bases). V dropped 2 bases and J dropped 3 bases, with 5 bases sitting between them. The CDR3 covers 12 residues. Germline V gene sequence: CDR1 MNHNY, CDR2 SVGAGI (reference sequence).

J is TRBJ1-2 and V is TRBV25-1; 12 nucleotides line up with TRBD1. Germline V gene data show CDR1 as MGHDK and CDR2 as SYGVNS. This CDR3 spans 18 amino acids. V dropped 1 base and J dropped 4; count of bases not matched to a gene: 10. In nucleotides, the CDR3 is TGTGCCAGCAGTGAATCGACCGGGACAGGGGGCTTTGGCTATGGCTACACCTTC. Its translation: CASSESTGTGGFGYGYTF.

This chain links TRBV5-4 with TRBJ1-1; TRBD1 aligns across 8 bases. CDR1 is SGHNT and CDR2 is YYREEE in the germline V gene (reference sequence). This CDR3 has 16 amino acids. V lost 3 bases, J lost 0 bases, and 7 bases stayed unmatched. This chain's CDR3 is CASSSGQGLMNTEAFF. Here the CDR3 DNA reads TGTGCCAGCAGCTCCGGACAGGGCCTGATGAACACTGAAGCTTTCTTT.

This clone was counted a few times. CDR3 sequence (DNA): TGTGCCAGCAGTTACGGGGGGGGGAGGAGCACAGATACGCAGTATTTT. It specifies CASSYGGGRSTDTQYF. This rearrangement joins TRBV6-2 or TRBV6-3 to TRBJ2-3; the match to TRBD2 covers 7 bases. The CDR3 extends over 16 amino acids. Per the germline V gene, CDR1 is MNHEY and CDR2 is SVGEGT. J gave up 0 bases and V 2 bases, and 5 bases lay outside the gene matches.

The chain links TRBV19 to TRBJ2-7; a possible D gene is TRBD1 (6 bases). V was pared by 7 bases and J by 1 base, with 11 bases between. The CDR3 extends over 13 amino acids. Germline CDR1 and CDR2: LNHDA and SQIVND (reference sequence). CDR3 in DNA: TGTGCCAGTAAACGGACAGATTCCTACGAGCAGTACTTC. Residues: CASKRTDSYEQYF.

The V and J genes are TRBV4-1 and TRBJ1-4; D remains unclear. V lost 1 base and J lost 0, with 6 bases in between. Germline V gives CDR1 MGHRA, CDR2 YSYEKL. The CDR3 consists of 15 residues. The CDR3 region is CASSQARATNEKLFF. The DNA of the CDR3 is TGCGCCAGCAGCCAAGCTCGAGCAACTAATGAAAAACTGTTTTTT.

The chain recombines TRBV12-3 or TRBV12-4 with TRBJ1-3; possibly TRBD1 for D (5 bases). The CDR3 runs to 13 residues. Trimming cost V 8 bases and J 1 base, with 9 bases left between them. Here the CDR3 reads CASGGASGNTIYF. CDR3 nucleotide sequence: TGTGCCAGCGGCGGGGCGTCTGGAAACACCATATATTTT.

As DNA, the CDR3 is TGTGCCTGGAGACGCACCCTGGGCAGGGGAGCCGCTAACTATGGCTACACCTTC. Translating gives CAWRRTLGRGAANYGYTF. The chain is built from TRBV30 and TRBJ1-2, with a possible D match to TRBD1 (6 bases). With 3 bases removed from V and 0 bases from J, the gap between germline ends came to 23 bases. The V gene's germline CDR1 is GTSNPN and CDR2 SVGIG (reference sequence). The CDR3 is made up of 18 amino acids.

CDR3 in DNA: TGTGCCAGCACCGTCCCTCCCAGGGGGCGCATAGGGTATGGCTACACCTTC. This codes for CASTVPPRGRIGYGYTF. V and J are TRBV28 and TRBJ1-2; TRBD1 aligns across 8 bases. CDR3 length equals 17 residues. V lost 7 bases, J lost 5 bases, and 18 bases stayed unmatched. Germline V lookup: CDR1 MDHEN, CDR2 SYDVKM.

The chain links TRBV18 to TRBJ2-1, with 10 bases matching TRBD1. V shed 3 bases, J shed 7 bases, and the junction held 6 bases outside the gene matches. Looked up from germline, CDR1 is KGHSH and CDR2 is LQKENI. The CDR3 totals 15 residues. This chain's CDR3 is CASSPTGGAENEQFF. DNA of the CDR3: TGTGCCAGCTCACCGACAGGGGGCGCAGAAAATGAGCAGTTCTTC.

The chain links TRBV4-1 to TRBJ1-5; maybe TRBD1 (6 bases). Per the germline V gene, CDR1 is MGHRA and CDR2 is YSYEKL. CDR3 length: 14 residues. V lost 3 bases to trimming and J lost 7 bases, with 13 bases between them. CDR3 nucleotide sequence: TGCGCCAGCAGCCACTTACAGGGCCAACAGCCCCAGCATTTT. Protein sequence: CASSHLQGQQPQHF.

This clone has more than one count but fewer than ten. This chain uses TRBV12-3 or TRBV12-4 with TRBJ1-1; the match to TRBD1 covers 7 bases. CDR3 size: 13 residues. V lost 3 bases, J lost 5 bases, and 3 bases stayed unmatched. In DNA, the CDR3 is TGTGCCAGCAGTTTGACAGGGACAACTGAAGCTTTCTTT. Its translation: CASSLTGTTEAFF.

This chain uses TRBV5-6 with TRBJ1-2, with D perhaps TRBD1 (6 bases). V dropped 4 bases and J dropped 6 bases, with 13 bases sitting between them. CDR1 is SGHDT and CDR2 is YYEEEE in the germline V gene. The CDR3 consists of 13 residues. CDR3 sequence: CASSPRDIHGYTF. CDR3 coding DNA: TGTGCCAGCAGCCCCCGGGACATCCATGGCTACACCTTC. The full variable domain, in which reference TRBV5-6 and TRBJ1-2 provide the parts outside the CDR3, is DAGVTQSPTHLIKTRGQQVTLRCSPKSGHDTVSWYQQALGQGPQFIFQYYEEEERQRGNFPDRFSGHQFPNYSSELNVNALLLGDSALYLCASSPRDIHGYTFGSGTRLTVV.

The chain has TRBV15 and TRBJ2-1, with D perhaps matching TRBD2 (6 bases). Germline V CDR1 and CDR2: LNHNV, YYDKDF (reference sequence). The CDR3 runs 16 residues. V was shortened by 1 base and J by 4 bases, with 14 bases between the two germline ends. The CDR3 DNA sequence: TGTGCCACCAGCAGAGGAGGGACTCCGGCTTACAATGAGCAGTTCTTC. Translation gives CATSRGGTPAYNEQFF.

The chain employs TRBV18 and TRBJ1-3; no clear D gene. The germline V gene encodes CDR1 KGHSH and CDR2 LQKENI. V lost 3 bases and J 5 bases, leaving 14 bases between the germline ends. This CDR3 is 15 amino acids long. Here the CDR3 DNA reads TGTGCCAGCTCACCTTTCGGGGAAACGAGAAACACCATATATTTT. Residues: CASSPFGETRNTIYF.

This rearrangement joins TRBV15 to TRBJ2-5; 8 bases are shared with TRBD1. This CDR3 comprises 16 residues. Germline V gene sequence: CDR1 LNHNV, CDR2 YYDKDF (reference sequence). V lost 1 base, J lost 5 bases, and 9 bases stayed unmatched. This CDR3 reads CATSRGGQGGLETQYF. CDR3 nucleotide sequence: TGTGCCACCAGCAGAGGCGGACAGGGAGGTTTGGAGACCCAGTACTTC. The whole variable domain, remainder taken from reference TRBV15 and TRBJ2-5, is DAMVIQNPRYQVTQFGKPVTLSCSQTLNHNVMYWYQQKSSQAPKLLFHYYDKDFNNEADTPDNFQSRRPNTSFCFLDIRSPGLGDTAMYLCATSRGGQGGLETQYFGPGTRLLVL.

As to this clone: One end of the junction varies from germline; a read error may be responsible. This chain uses TRBV6-5 with TRBJ2-7; 9 nucleotides line up with TRBD1. Germline V CDR1 and CDR2: MNHEY, SVGAGI. The CDR3 loop spans 14 amino acids. The CDR3 DNA reads as TGTGCCGGCAGTTACGCGGGACAGGGCTACGAGCAGTACTTC. Protein sequence: CAGSYAGQGYEQYF.

This clone was picked up a small number of times. The same CDR3 is also encoded by other DNA sequences in this sample. The chain recombines TRBV15 with TRBJ1-2, with D possibly matching TRBD1 (6 bases). There are 13 residues in the CDR3. V lost 1 base and J lost 8, with 11 bases in between. Germline V gives CDR1 LNHNV, CDR2 YYDKDF (reference sequence). The CDR3 coding sequence is TGTGCCACCAGCAGAGGTACAGGGTACGGCTACACCTTC. It yields the protein CATSRGTGYGYTF.

The chain has TRBV20-1 and TRBJ2-1; 11 bases match TRBD2. V dropped 3 bases and J dropped 6; count of bases not matched to a gene: 1. This CDR3 spans 13 amino acids. The germline CDR1 and CDR2 sequences are DFQATT and SNEGSKA (reference sequence). The CDR3 coding sequence is TGCAGTGCTAGTAGCGGGGGGGCCAATGAGCAGTTCTTC. Its protein product is CSASSGGANEQFF.

The rearrangement links TRBV30 to TRBJ1-1; the D gene is possibly TRBD1 (5 bases). Trimming took 4 bases from V and 5 from J, leaving 14 bases between them. The CDR3 is 13 residues long. CDR1 and CDR2 from the germline V gene are GTSNPN and SVGIG (reference sequence). This CDR3 reads CAWNPPGNTEAFF. The CDR3 nucleotides read TGTGCCTGGAACCCCCCAGGGAATACTGAAGCTTTCTTT.

The genes are TRBV7-4 and TRBJ2-3; TRBD2 matches 8 bases. Trimming cost V 3 bases and J 5 bases; bases outside gene matches: 4. CDR1 and CDR2 (germline): SGHVT, SQSDAQ. The CDR3 runs 14 residues. The CDR3 coding sequence is TGTGCCAGCAGCTTTATCGGGAGGGTAGATACGCAGTATTTT. Translating gives CASSFIGRVDTQYF.

The chain joins TRBV7-9 to TRBJ1-3; perhaps TRBD1 as D (6 bases). CDR1 is SEHNR and CDR2 is FQNEAQ in the germline V gene (reference sequence). The ends were cut back, 6 bases at V and 0 bases at J, with 6 bases in the middle. The CDR3 runs 13 residues. CDR3 region: CASRQGSGNTIYF. The DNA for the CDR3 is TGTGCCAGCAGACAGGGCTCTGGAAACACCATATATTTT.